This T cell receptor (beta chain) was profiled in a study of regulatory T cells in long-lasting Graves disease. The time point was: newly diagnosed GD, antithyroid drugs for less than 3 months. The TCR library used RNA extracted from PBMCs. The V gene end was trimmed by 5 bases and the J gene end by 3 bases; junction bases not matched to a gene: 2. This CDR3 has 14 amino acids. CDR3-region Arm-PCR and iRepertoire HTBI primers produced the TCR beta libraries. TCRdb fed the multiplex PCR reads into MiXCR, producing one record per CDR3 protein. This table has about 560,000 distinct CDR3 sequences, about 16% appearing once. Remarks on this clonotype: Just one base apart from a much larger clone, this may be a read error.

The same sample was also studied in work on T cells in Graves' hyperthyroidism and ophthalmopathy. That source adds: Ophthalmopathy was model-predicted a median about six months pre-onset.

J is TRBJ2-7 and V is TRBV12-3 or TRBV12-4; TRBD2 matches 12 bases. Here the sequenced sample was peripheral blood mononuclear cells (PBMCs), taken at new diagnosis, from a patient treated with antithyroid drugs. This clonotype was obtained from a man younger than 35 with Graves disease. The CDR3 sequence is CASSQLAGGYEQYF. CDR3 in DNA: TGTGCCAGCAGTCAACTAGCGGGAGGCTACGAGCAGTACTTC.